This T cell receptor beta chain was sequenced for a study of blood T cell repertoires in COVID-19. About the research overall: Nucleic acid was either cDNA or gDNA, and it came from T cells, B-cell-depleted T cells, or PBMCs.

The CDR3 totals 11 residues. V gave up 10 bases and J gave up 3 bases, with 10 bases separating them. CDR1 and CDR2 (germline): MNHEY, SVGAGI. The repertoire was sequenced with immunoSEQ multiplex PCR; TCRdb's copy has only in-frame clones and lacks some. The table includes a few hundred thousand clones, roughly four fifths detected once. This clone was recorded only once. The TCR comes from a woman between 45 and 60 years old who had recovered from COVID-19. Input material: PBMCs or T cells enriched from blood (not recorded which). V gene TRBV6-5 combines with J gene TRBJ2-7; D is undetermined. The CDR3 protein is CATKTRYEQYF. CDR3 in DNA: TGTGCCACCAAGACTCGCTACGAGCAGTACTTC.